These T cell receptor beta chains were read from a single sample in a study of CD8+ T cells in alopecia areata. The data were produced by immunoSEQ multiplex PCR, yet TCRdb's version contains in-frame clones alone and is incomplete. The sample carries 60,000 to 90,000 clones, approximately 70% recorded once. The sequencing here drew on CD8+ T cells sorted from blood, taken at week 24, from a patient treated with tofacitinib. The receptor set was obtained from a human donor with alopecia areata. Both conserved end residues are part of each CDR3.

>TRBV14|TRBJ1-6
CASSQTPGSESYNSPLHF
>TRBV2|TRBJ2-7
CASKWRDVSYEQYF
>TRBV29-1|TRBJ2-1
CSVQGSQGNNEQFF
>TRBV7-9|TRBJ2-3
CASSWDGDTQYF
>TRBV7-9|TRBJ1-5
CASSLVGQGAGQPQHF
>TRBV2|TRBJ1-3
CASIQGISGNTIYF
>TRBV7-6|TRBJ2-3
CASSLAAYSGDTDTQYF
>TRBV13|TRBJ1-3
CASSLEGTGNTIYF
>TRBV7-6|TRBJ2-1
CASSPGTSGDYEQFF
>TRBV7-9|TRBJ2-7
CASSPPTSGYGQYF
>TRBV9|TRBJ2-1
CASSVVGTAYNEQFF
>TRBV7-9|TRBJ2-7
CASSLADYEQYF
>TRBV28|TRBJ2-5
CASSFNRGETQYF
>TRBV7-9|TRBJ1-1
CASSSSSGLMNTEAFF
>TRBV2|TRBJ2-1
CASSEAAGTGDNEQFF